Listed here is a single T cell receptor beta chain. How the authors handled the data: Using reference gene primer amplification, nucleated cell counts were estimated. Measured with immunoSEQ multiplex PCR; TCRdb has only the in-frame clones, and not every one. The V and J calls and clone size were taken over from that table, and D and trimming were inferred from the DNA. In the table there are about 53,000 clones, 70% to 85% of which are singletons. The sample comes from a study of blood T cell repertoires in COVID-19. Trimming cost V 7 bases and J 2 bases; bases outside gene matches: 2. The length of the CDR3 is 13 residues. Per the germline V gene, CDR1 is SQVTM and CDR2 is ANQGSEA.

Source material: peripheral blood. The TCR sequence derives from a human donor in a cohort sampled during active COVID-19. The V call is TRBV29-1, the J call TRBJ2-6; 7 nucleotides match TRBD2. CDR3 amino acids: CSAGGAGANVLTF. The CDR3 region has the DNA TGCAGCGCTGGGGGGGCTGGGGCCAACGTCCTGACTTTC.